The T cell receptor (beta chain) under discussion was sequenced for a study of cytomegalovirus exposure and HLA in healthy donors. Study-level results: V segments that were indistinguishable, TRBV6-2 and TRBV6-3 among them, were omitted from analysis. Associated with HLA alleles at 0.05 false discovery rate in a later analysis were about 17,000 TCR beta sequences. Cytomegalovirus status was reportedly diagnosed by the classifier with high specificity and sensitivity.

PCR involved 60 Vbeta and 13 Jbeta primers. Assay used: immunoSEQ multiplex PCR; TCRdb lists only in-frame clones, some missing. The sample lists around 200,000 clones, 75% to 85% occurring once. V gave up 2 bases and J gave up 4 bases, with 9 bases separating them. This CDR3 spans 14 amino acids. Germline loops: CDR1 MNHEY, CDR2 SMNVEV (reference sequence). As regards this clone: The antigen is undetermined.

Sequences were obtained from PBMCs. The chain links TRBV27 to TRBJ2-1; D might be TRBD2 (6 bases). The receptor was derived from a woman aged 45 to 65 in good health and CMV-seronegative. The CDR3 reads CASSLVGLYNEQFF. In DNA form, the CDR3 reads TGTGCCAGCAGTTTAGTAGGACTATACAATGAGCAGTTCTTC.